Listed below are T cell receptor beta chains from one sample, sequenced in a study of CD8+ T cells in alopecia areata. Clones were read by immunoSEQ multiplex PCR, and TCRdb kept only the in-frame ones, dropping some. The top ten clones hold roughly 2.6% of a sample with fewer than 250,000 clones, roughly 40% of them seen once. This specimen was CD4+ T cells sorted from blood, taken at approximately week 37, from a patient treated with tofacitinib. These receptors were obtained from a human donor with alopecia areata. CDR3s include the opening cysteine and the closing phenylalanine or tryptophan.

V gene	J gene	CDR3 protein
TRBV15	TRBJ2-7	CATKQDIHTYEQYF
TRBV14	TRBJ1-1	CASSQEFGGPTEAFF
TRBV7-9	TRBJ1-5	CASSFGDQPQHF
TRBV6-5	TRBJ1-1	CASRHQTGNTEAFF
TRBV29-1	TRBJ2-5	CSVDRGGETQYF
TRBV15	TRBJ2-3	CATSRDRAGGGDTQYF
TRBV6-1	TRBJ2-3	CASSDPSRGNTDTQYF
TRBV7-9	TRBJ1-1	CASSRDFNTEAFF
TRBV5-1	TRBJ2-7	CASSLSDRGEQYF
TRBV2	TRBJ1-1	CASRAGGEAFF
TRBV5-1	TRBJ2-1	CASSLVAENEQFF
TRBV29-1	TRBJ1-1	CSVEGGQGWTEAFF
TRBV9	TRBJ2-2	CASSATSGSSGELFF
TRBV30	TRBJ1-1	CAWTIALRGGTEAFF
TRBV5-4	TRBJ1-2	CASSLAGGERNYGYTF
TRBV15	TRBJ2-6	CATSNTGANVLTF
TRBV30	TRBJ2-7	CAWSIKATPYEQYF
TRBV25-1	TRBJ2-7	CASSVGTSLVYEQYF
TRBV2	TRBJ2-5	CASSEGTGKETQYF